This paragraph reports one TCR beta chain. These data are taken from a study of blood T cell repertoires in COVID-19. Study background: Material from acute and convalescent COVID-19 was sourced from the United States, Italy and Spain. From T cells, B-cell-depleted T cells, or PBMCs came the material, which was cDNA or gDNA.

Clones were read by immunoSEQ multiplex PCR, and TCRdb kept only the in-frame ones, dropping some. The sample lists under 400,000 clones, 88% occurring once. Per the germline V gene, CDR1 is MDHEN and CDR2 is SYDVKM. With 6 bases removed from V and 3 bases from J, the gap between germline ends came to 18 bases. The CDR3 sequence is 15 residues long. Ages ranged from roughly 18 to 100 years, with residence in around 24 US areas. Exposed enrollees had met someone with a PCR-confirmed or clinician-diagnosed COVID-19 case at some point within the 2 weeks before study entry. This TCR was recovered from a woman aged 30 to 39 who had been exposed to COVID-19. This chain links TRBV28 with TRBJ2-7; a weak D match, TRBD2 (6 bases). Sequences were obtained from PBMCs or T cells enriched from blood (not recorded which). CDR3 nucleotides: TGTGCCAGCAGCCTTTCGGGGGAAGGTAACTACGAGCAGTACTTC. Protein sequence: CASSLSGEGNYEQYF.